Reported below is one T cell receptor (beta chain). The CDR3 extends over 15 amino acids. Looked up from germline, CDR1 is SEHNR and CDR2 is FQNEAQ (reference sequence). After removal of 5 bases from V and 3 bases from J, the junction contained 10 bases not matched to a gene. The data were taken from a study of cytomegalovirus exposure and HLA in healthy donors. The PCR contained 60 Vbeta and 13 Jbeta primers. Assay: immunoSEQ multiplex PCR; the TCRdb copy retains only in-frame clones and omits some. The repertoire holds about 160,000 clones, with around three quarters as singletons. The genes are TRBV7-9 and TRBJ2-7; 7 bases are shared with TRBD1. The origin of this receptor is a middle-aged man in good health and CMV-seropositive. The sample comprised PBMCs. The CDR3 protein is CASSTPRTGSYEQYF. Written as DNA, the CDR3 is TGTGCCAGCAGCACCCCCCGGACAGGTAGCTACGAGCAGTACTTC. The whole variable domain, filled in from reference TRBV7-9 and TRBJ2-7, reads DTGVSQNPRHKITKRGQNVTFRCDPISEHNRLYWYRQTLGQGPEFLTYFQNEAQLEKSRLLSDRFSAERPKGSFSTLEIQRTEQGDSAMYLCASSTPRTGSYEQYFGPGTRLTVT.